These 19 T cell receptor beta chains share one sample of origin, sequenced in a study of blood T cell repertoires in COVID-19. This table comes from immunoSEQ multiplex PCR, and its TCRdb copy is limited to in-frame clones, with some not included. The sample holds roughly 400,000 clones, 70% to 90% seen once. Sequencing was done on a sample of PBMCs or T cells enriched from blood (not recorded which). Every receptor here comes from a woman younger than 35 who had been exposed to COVID-19.

The V and J genes are TRBV29-1 and TRBJ1-2; 9 bases map to TRBD1. From germline, CDR1 is SQVTM and CDR2 ANQGSEA. V lost 7 bases to trimming and J lost 7 bases; unmatched junction nucleotides: 10. The length of the CDR3 is 13 residues. The CDR3 loop is CSASGQGFGGYTF. The CDR3 DNA sequence: TGCAGCGCTTCGGGACAGGGATTTGGTGGCTACACCTTC.

The V and J genes are TRBV28 and TRBJ2-7; D is possibly TRBD2 (6 bases). The CDR3 covers 13 residues. The V gene's germline CDR1 is MDHEN and CDR2 SYDVKM. The V gene lost 6 bases and the J gene lost 2 bases, with 11 bases spanning the gap. The CDR3: CASSRDSTYEQYF. The CDR3 DNA follows: TGTGCCAGCAGCCGGGACTCGACCTACGAGCAGTACTTC.

The chain employs TRBV18 and TRBJ1-5; D remains unclear. The CDR3 contains 15 residues. The germline gives CDR1 KGHSH, CDR2 LQKENI. V was clipped by 2 bases and J by 4 bases, with 12 bases between them. This chain's CDR3 is CASSPGLNVNQPQHF. The CDR3 coding sequence is TGTGCCAGCTCACCAGGGCTGAATGTAAATCAGCCCCAGCATTTT.

V and J are TRBV3-1 (or the pseudogene TRBV3-2) and TRBJ2-3; D is possibly TRBD2 (6 bases). Germline V gene data show CDR1 as LGHDT and CDR2 as YNNKEL (reference sequence). V lost 4 bases and J 0 bases, leaving 11 bases between the germline ends. The CDR3 loop spans 15 amino acids. CDR3 loop: CASSPRGMSTDTQYF. The CDR3 nucleotides read TGTGCCAGCAGCCCTCGGGGGATGAGCACAGATACGCAGTATTTT.

J is TRBJ2-2 and V is TRBV5-1; the D gene is possibly TRBD1 (5 bases). CDR1 and CDR2 from the germline V gene are SGHRS and YFSETQ. The CDR3 covers 14 residues. V lost 0 bases, J lost 4 bases, and 7 bases lay in between. This chain's CDR3 is CASSLGQITGELFF. CDR3 nucleotide sequence: TGCGCCAGCAGCTTGGGACAGATCACCGGGGAGCTGTTTTTT.

V usage is TRBV7-2 and J usage is TRBJ2-1; 7 bases align to TRBD1. Germline CDR1 and CDR2: SGHTA and FQGNSA. V trimming: 6 bases; J trimming: 0 bases; junction bases outside the gene matches: 8. The CDR3 has 16 amino acids. The chain's CDR3 is CASSSGTVISYNEQFF. The CDR3 region has the DNA TGTGCCAGCAGTTCCGGGACAGTGATCTCCTACAATGAGCAGTTCTTC.

The chain employs TRBV5-1 and TRBJ1-2; D gene uncertain. The CDR3 consists of 14 residues. Per the germline V gene, CDR1 is SGHRS and CDR2 is YFSETQ. The V end was cut by 1 base, the J end by 3 bases, with 10 bases between. CDR3 sequence: CASSLYGEDYGYTF. The CDR3 DNA follows: TGCGCCAGCAGCTTGTACGGGGAGGACTATGGCTACACCTTC. Combining the CDR3 with reference TRBV5-1 and TRBJ1-2 gives the whole variable domain KAGVTQTPRYLIKTRGQQVTLSCSPISGHRSVSWYQQTPGQGLQFLFEYFSETQRNKGNFPGRFSGRQFSNSRSEMNVSTLELGDSALYLCASSLYGEDYGYTFGSGTRLTVV.

This chain links TRBV18 with TRBJ1-3, with D perhaps matching TRBD1 (5 bases). Trimming cost V 3 bases and J 4 bases, with 10 bases left between them. Germline V gene sequence: CDR1 KGHSH, CDR2 LQKENI. The CDR3 contains 14 residues. As DNA, the CDR3 is TGTGCCAGCTCACCCAGTCAGGGAGGAAACACCATATATTTT. As protein: CASSPSQGGNTIYF. Combining the CDR3 with reference TRBV18 and TRBJ1-3 gives the whole variable domain NAGVMQNPRHLVRRRGQEARLRCSPMKGHSHVYWYRQLPEEGLKFMVYLQKENIIDESGMPKERFSAEFPKEGPSILRIQQVVRGDSAAYFCASSPSQGGNTIYFGEGSWLTVV.

This chain connects TRBV29-1 to TRBJ2-1; weak D call: TRBD1 (6 bases). Germline V gene data show CDR1 as SQVTM and CDR2 as ANQGSEA. V was shortened by 3 bases and J by 6 bases, with 12 bases between the two germline ends. The CDR3 has 13 amino acids. CDR3 residues: CSVDRTDLNEQFF. In DNA form, the CDR3 reads TGCAGCGTTGACAGGACAGACCTCAATGAGCAGTTCTTC.

The V gene is TRBV7-2, the J gene TRBJ2-2; 8 nucleotides align to TRBD1. There are 15 residues in the CDR3. The V and J ends lost 5 bases and 4 bases, in that order; junction bases with no gene match: 6. CDR1 is SGHTA and CDR2 is FQGNSA in the germline V gene. CDR3 sequence (DNA): TGTGCCAGCAGCCACCTTACAGGGGGCACCGGGGAGCTGTTTTTT. Amino acid sequence: CASSHLTGGTGELFF. Full variable domain (missing parts from reference TRBV7-2 and TRBJ2-2): GAGVSQSPSNKVTEKGKDVELRCDPISGHTALYWYRQSLGQGLEFLIYFQGNSAPDKSGLPSDRFSAERTGGSVSTLTIQRTQQEDSAVYLCASSHLTGGTGELFFGEGSRLTVL.

The chain uses TRBV7-2 and TRBJ1-2, with TRBD1 matching over 11 bases. Trimming removed 4 bases from V and 4 bases from J; junction bases left unmatched: 2. The CDR3 is 14 amino acids. Germline lookup yields CDR1 SGHTA and CDR2 FQGNSA. The CDR3 here is CASSSDRGLYGYTF. The CDR3 DNA reads as TGTGCCAGCAGCTCGGACAGGGGGCTCTATGGCTACACCTTC.

This clone showed up just once. V is TRBV7-2 and J is TRBJ1-5, with TRBD1 identical over 8 bases. V was pared by 0 bases and J by 7 bases, with 2 bases of the junction left unmatched. Germline lookup yields CDR1 SGHTA and CDR2 FQGNSA. This CDR3 contains 14 residues. CDR3 bases: TGTGCCAGCAGCTTAGCTGGGACAGGACAGCCCCAGCATTTT. It codes for CASSLAGTGQPQHF.

V gene TRBV5-1 combines with J gene TRBJ2-2; 10 nucleotides line up with TRBD1. CDR1 and CDR2 from the germline V gene are SGHRS and YFSETQ. This CDR3 contains 17 residues. Losses at the gene ends were 0 bases for V and 4 bases for J; bases not matched to a gene: 6. CDR3 loop: CASSLGLGQGFTGELFF. DNA for the CDR3: TGCGCCAGCAGCTTGGGTCTGGGACAGGGGTTCACCGGGGAGCTGTTTTTT.

The chain carries TRBV19 and TRBJ2-1; 7 bases fit TRBD2. The CDR3 loop spans 16 amino acids. Germline CDR1 LNHDA, CDR2 SQIVND (reference sequence). The trim removed 4 bases at V and 3 bases at J, leaving 9 bases unmatched. The CDR3, as DNA: TGTGCCAGTAGTAGGCCAGGGACGGGAGGCTACAATGAGCAGTTCTTC. Translation gives CASSRPGTGGYNEQFF.

The J gene is TRBJ2-3, the V gene TRBV18, with D possibly matching TRBD2 (5 bases). This CDR3 contains 16 residues. Trimming took off 5 bases at V and 1 base at J, with 16 bases between the two ends. Germline V gene sequence: CDR1 KGHSH, CDR2 LQKENI. The CDR3 reads CASSTSVWRGTDTQYF. CDR3 sequence (DNA): TGTGCCAGCTCAACCTCTGTCTGGCGGGGCACAGATACGCAGTATTTT.

J is TRBJ2-1 and V is TRBV4-1; perhaps TRBD1 as D (6 bases). V shed 2 bases and J shed 10 bases, with 21 bases lying between them. The CDR3 has 16 residues. The V gene's germline CDR1 is MGHRA and CDR2 YSYEKL. This CDR3 reads CASSQPGTIDRGEQFF. In DNA, the CDR3 is TGCGCCAGCAGCCAACCCGGGACAATCGACCGCGGGGAGCAGTTCTTC.

V usage is TRBV29-1 and J usage is TRBJ1-2; D not certain. The germline V gene has CDR1 SQVTM and CDR2 ANQGSEA. This CDR3 has 12 residues. V lost 4 bases and J 1 base, leaving 7 bases between the germline ends. CDR3 in DNA: TGCAGCGTTGTAGTGGTTAACTATGGCTACACCTTC. This translates into CSVVVVNYGYTF. The variable domain in full, with the rest retrieved from reference TRBV29-1 and TRBJ1-2, is SAVISQKPSRDICQRGTSLTIQCQVDSQVTMMFWYRQQPGQSLTLIATANQGSEATYESGFVIDKFPISRPNLTFSTLTVSNMSPEDSSIYLCSVVVVNYGYTFGSGTRLTVV.

In this sample, this clone turned up once. The V gene is TRBV6-1, the J gene TRBJ2-7; 8 bases are shared with TRBD2. Germline V CDR1 and CDR2: MNHNS, SASEGT. The V segment lost 3 bases and the J segment 2 bases; nucleotides outside the gene matches: 12. The CDR3 is 17 amino acids. The chain's CDR3 is CASSEMSGGFLTYEQYF. CDR3 sequence (DNA): TGTGCCAGCAGTGAGATGAGCGGGGGATTCTTAACCTACGAGCAGTACTTC.

V and J are TRBV4-2 and TRBJ2-7; no definite D call. V lost 4 bases and J 4 bases, leaving 14 bases between the germline ends. The CDR3 runs 14 residues. Germline V gene data show CDR1 as LGHNA and CDR2 as YNFKEQ. DNA of the CDR3: TGTGCCAGCAGCCCACCTACCGACTCGTACGAGCAGTACTTC. This gives the protein CASSPPTDSYEQYF.